This T cell receptor beta chain was identified during a study of blood T cell repertoires in COVID-19. The wider study: Acute and convalescent COVID-19 specimens originated in the United States, Italy and Spain. T cells, B-cell-depleted T cells, or PBMCs provided the cDNA or gDNA that served as material.

In the original processing: Reference gene primer amplification yielded estimated nucleated cell counts. TCRdb's copy holds only in-frame clones and misses some; the assay was immunoSEQ multiplex PCR. From that table come the V and J calls and clone size; the DNA was used to work out D and trimming. The sample has a few hundred thousand clones; roughly 90% are singletons. Per the germline V gene, CDR1 is MDHEN and CDR2 is SYDVKM. The CDR3 has 14 amino acids. V was pared by 6 bases and J by 4 bases, with 15 bases between. The rearrangement links TRBV28 to TRBJ1-1; no reliable D call. Sequenced: peripheral blood. The receptor comes from a man aged 35 to 55 with acute or convalescent COVID-19. CDR3 DNA sequence: TGTGCCAGCAGGATCCCCGCGGGTGGCACTGAAGCTTTCTTT. Amino acids: CASRIPAGGTEAFF.